A selection of T cell receptor beta chains follows, all from one sample in a study of blood T cell repertoires in COVID-19. TCRdb's copy holds only in-frame clones and misses some; the assay was immunoSEQ multiplex PCR. This repertoire shows fewer than 70,000 clones, around nine tenths found once; its top ten account for 3% to 3.5%. The sequencing input was peripheral blood. The receptors shown here come from a human donor in a cohort sampled during active COVID-19. Each CDR3 is given without its conserved first and last residue. Each record gives: V gene, J gene, D gene, CDR3 protein. The D gene is left open where the match is weak.

TRBV7-2	TRBJ2-1	-	ASSLTGYNEQF
TRBV24-1	TRBJ2-4	-	ATSDLNSGGPNETFKNIQY
TRBV4-3	TRBJ1-1	-	ASSQAGGGTEAF
TRBV25-1	TRBJ2-5	TRBD2	ASSLPSGRAETQY
TRBV5-1	TRBJ1-2	-	ASSFEGESGYT
TRBV3-1/TRBV3-2	TRBJ1-2	-	ASSRAGGGYT
TRBV20-1	TRBJ2-5	-	SARDRRAQY
TRBV19	TRBJ2-2	TRBD2	ASSIRRGDLGTGELF
TRBV25-1	TRBJ1-4	-	ASSGSPGGLNEKLF
TRBV7-9	TRBJ2-1	-	ASSLGQSYNEQF
TRBV19	TRBJ1-2	TRBD1	ASSMDRDRGLYGYT
TRBV10-3	TRBJ2-6	-	AISDPDRSPSGANVLT
TRBV7-2	TRBJ1-2	-	ASSPLRGYT
TRBV27	TRBJ1-2	-	ASSLRGDYGYT
TRBV6-5	TRBJ1-2	TRBD1	ASSKAGGNYGYT
TRBV10-3	TRBJ2-1	TRBD2	AISEREGYNEQF
TRBV18	TRBJ1-1	TRBD1	ASSPRKTGDTEAF
TRBV6-2/TRBV6-3	TRBJ2-7	TRBD1	ASSNTGGLYEQY
TRBV2	TRBJ1-4	TRBD1	ASLSQGADEKLF
TRBV2	TRBJ1-6	TRBD1	ASRLTGLDNSPLH
TRBV19	TRBJ1-1	TRBD1	ASSPTGDTEAF
TRBV14	TRBJ2-7	TRBD1	ASSFDRGPYEQY
TRBV28	TRBJ1-4	-	ASSFPPNNEKLF
TRBV5-4	TRBJ2-2	TRBD1	ASSYPTGANTGELF
TRBV2	TRBJ2-2	-	ASWGGPRVPGELF
TRBV5-1	TRBJ1-3	-	ASSLSQSSGNTIY
TRBV2	TRBJ1-2	TRBD1	ASRTGQDNYGYT
TRBV27	TRBJ1-6	-	ASSLSTLRGYNSPLH
TRBV19	TRBJ1-6	-	ASSLGPNSPLH
TRBV5-1	TRBJ1-5	TRBD1	ASSLETGGRPQH
TRBV7-8	TRBJ2-3	TRBD2	ASSLVSGGTDTQY
TRBV6-5	TRBJ1-1	-	ASSYSSGGRNTEAF
TRBV3-1/TRBV3-2	TRBJ1-1	-	ASRGGTEAF
TRBV4-3	TRBJ1-4	TRBD1	ASSQDSGGLPDEKLF
TRBV11-2	TRBJ2-3	-	ASTRADTQY